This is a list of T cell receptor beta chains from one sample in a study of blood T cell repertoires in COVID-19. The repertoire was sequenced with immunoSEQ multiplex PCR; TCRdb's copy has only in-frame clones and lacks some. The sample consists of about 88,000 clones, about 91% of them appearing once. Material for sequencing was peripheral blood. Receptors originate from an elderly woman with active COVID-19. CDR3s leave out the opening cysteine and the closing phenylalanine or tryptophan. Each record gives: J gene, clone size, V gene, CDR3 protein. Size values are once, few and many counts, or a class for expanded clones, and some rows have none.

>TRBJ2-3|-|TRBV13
ASSSRTNYTDTQY
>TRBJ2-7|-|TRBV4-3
ASSQDLRGGSGSRIQQY
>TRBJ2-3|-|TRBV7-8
ASSFSGGRGGPRRTDTQY
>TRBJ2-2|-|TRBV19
ASSINPLRLAGGPNTGELF
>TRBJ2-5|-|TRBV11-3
ASSRQGGETQY
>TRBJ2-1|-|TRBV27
ASRRDLLAVYNEQF
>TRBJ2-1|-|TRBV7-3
ASSEGGLAAYNEQF
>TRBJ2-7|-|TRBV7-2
ASSFRGHQTYEQY
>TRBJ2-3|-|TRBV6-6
ASSYSLAQSTDTQY
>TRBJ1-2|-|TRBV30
AWSTGGQELYGYT
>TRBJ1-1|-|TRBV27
ASRLRGEGNTEAF
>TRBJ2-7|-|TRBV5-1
ASSLGRTGHYEQY
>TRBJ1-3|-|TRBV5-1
ASSLGTTGNTIY
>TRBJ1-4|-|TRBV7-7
ASSVGGSANEKLF
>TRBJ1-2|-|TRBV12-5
ASGTSGTGRYYGYT
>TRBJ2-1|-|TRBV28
ASRRLAGGSNEQF
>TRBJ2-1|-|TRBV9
ASSVGTGGVDEQF
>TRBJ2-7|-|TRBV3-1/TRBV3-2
ASSPVRNSGTPYEQY
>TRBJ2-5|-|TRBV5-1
ASSLAVGRGGETQY
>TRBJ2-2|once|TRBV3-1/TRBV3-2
ASSQLAGVAGELF
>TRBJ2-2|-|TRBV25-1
ASSPGQVPGELF
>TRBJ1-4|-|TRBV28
ASSLAGLGEKLF
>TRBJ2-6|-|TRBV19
ASSTAGASGANVLT
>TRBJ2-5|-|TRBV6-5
ASTQPSRGTQY
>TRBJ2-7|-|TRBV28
ASRGNREYEQY
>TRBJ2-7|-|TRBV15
ATSRVLAGVNEQY
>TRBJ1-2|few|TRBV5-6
ASTLGREDGYT
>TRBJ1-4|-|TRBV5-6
ASSLVSANEKLF
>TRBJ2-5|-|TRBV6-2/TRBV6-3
ASSYRGLAKGQETQY
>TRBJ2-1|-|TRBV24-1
AHQGSYEQF
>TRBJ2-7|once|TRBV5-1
ASSLGFRGGETEQY
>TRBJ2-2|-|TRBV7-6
ASSLRQGAHIYTGELF
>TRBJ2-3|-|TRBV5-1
ASRLQALTDTQY
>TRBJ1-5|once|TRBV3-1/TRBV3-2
ASSHAEGTGLNQPQH
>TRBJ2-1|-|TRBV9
ASTGGYEQF
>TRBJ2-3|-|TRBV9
ASSVGWGGADTQY
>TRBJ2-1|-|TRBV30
AWSVLLREGQQF
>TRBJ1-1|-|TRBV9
ASSVGPGMGTEAF
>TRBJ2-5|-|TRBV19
ASSPRGTGQETQY
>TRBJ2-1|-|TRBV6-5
ASSYGTPREGQF
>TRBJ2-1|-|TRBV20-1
SASNVADNYNEQF
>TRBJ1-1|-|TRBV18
ASSRTGGTEAF
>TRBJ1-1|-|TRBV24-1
ATSQNTEAF
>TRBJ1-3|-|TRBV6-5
ASSRGGGSGNTIY
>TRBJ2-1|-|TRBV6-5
ASTPGTSGREEQF
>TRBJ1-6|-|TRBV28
ASRRDSHNSPLH